This T cell receptor beta chain was obtained from a study of T cells after yellow fever vaccination. In the study overall: SMART-Seq v4 Ultra Low Input prepared the low-cell-number fractions.

UMIs were added to TCR cDNA along with a universal primer site when it was made by 5'RACE template switching. Using its own MiXCR run on the 5' RACE reads, TCRdb lists one record per CDR3 protein. This sample has approximately 550,000 distinct CDR3 sequences, with roughly 12% found just once. Trimming removed 0 bases from V and 4 bases from J, with 13 bases in between. Looked up from germline, CDR1 is WNHNN and CDR2 is SYGVQD (reference sequence). The length of the CDR3 is 16 residues. Points from the study as a whole: Bulk-population clonotypes that are abundant could appear as contaminants in FACS-sorted repertoires. Subsequent booster samples again held most clones from primary vaccination (just under 98% CD4, nearly 90% CD8).

This clonotype was counted between two and nine times. Its cognate antigen is unknown. The rearrangement joins TRBV10-1 to TRBJ2-1; TRBD2 might be the D (5 bases). Sample: PBMCs, taken on the day of the yellow fever booster vaccination. The receptor comes from a man aged 25-45 years who received the YFV17D yellow fever vaccine. CDR3: CASSESRPSGYNEQFF. The CDR3 DNA sequence: TGCGCCAGCAGTGAGTCCAGGCCAAGCGGTTACAATGAGCAGTTCTTC.